Only one count was recorded for the clone carrying this T cell receptor beta chain. Its antigen is unknown. This table comes from immunoSEQ multiplex PCR, and its TCRdb copy is limited to in-frame clones, with some not included. Among around 560,000 clones, 85% to 95% were seen once, and the ten largest hold over 0.095%. This entry is derived from a study of shared clonotypes between healthy human individuals. V was clipped by 1 base and J by 4 bases; unmatched bases: 4. Germline assignment: CDR1 MNHEY and CDR2 SVGAGI. The length of the CDR3 is 15 residues. Study-wide findings and caveats: Around 5% of naive CD4 clonotypes were common to four donors.

Terminally differentiated effector memory CD45RA+ cells were excluded by CCR7 positive selection of CD45RO-negative cells. The rearrangement joins TRBV6-5 to TRBJ2-7; TRBD2 agrees at 10 bases. This clonotype was sampled from a woman aged 25 to 45 in good health. The material sequenced was naive CD8+ T cells sorted from blood. The DNA for the CDR3 is TGTGCCAGCAGTTACTATATAGCGGGAGGTTACGAGCAGTACTTC. Protein sequence: CASSYYIAGGYEQYF.